These 2 T cell receptor beta chains were sequenced from one sample in a study of beta chain features in type 1 diabetes. cDNA synthesis used the whole RNA isolate, giving expressed TCRB sequences. The protocol was immunoSEQ multiplex PCR, while the TCRdb copy is restricted to in-frame clones and leaves out a portion. The table records about 350,000 clones, around a fifth of them present only once. Sequencing used naive CD4+ T cells from blood. These receptors all stem from a woman aged 18-29 years in good health.

The J gene is TRBJ2-3, the V gene TRBV9, with 15 positions matching TRBD2. Germline trimming cut 3 bases from V and 0 bases from J; bases unmatched to any gene: 5. This CDR3 is built from 18 residues. Germline V gene data show CDR1 as SGDLS and CDR2 as YYNGEE. DNA of the CDR3: TGTGCCAGCAGCGACGGACTAGCGGGGGGGCCGAGCACAGATACGCAGTATTTT. It is translated as CASSDGLAGGPSTDTQYF. Filled out from reference TRBV9 and TRBJ2-3, the complete variable domain reads DSGVTQTPKHLITATGQRVTLRCSPRSGDLSVYWYQQSLDQGLQFLIQYYNGEERAKGNILERFSAQQFPDLHSELNLSSLELGDSALYFCASSDGLAGGPSTDTQYFGPGTRLTVL.

Only a few counts were recorded for this clone. V and J are TRBV18 and TRBJ1-2; 9 nucleotides match TRBD1. The germline gives CDR1 KGHSH, CDR2 LQKENI. V trimming: 3 bases; J trimming: 6 bases; junction bases outside the gene matches: 8. The CDR3 is 15 amino acids. The CDR3 loop reads CASSPNRGRQDGYTF. As DNA, the CDR3 is TGTGCCAGCTCACCCAACAGGGGGCGTCAAGATGGCTACACCTTC.